The source of this T cell receptor (beta chain) is a study of post-analysis software for immune sequencing data. TCR beta libraries were prepared from cDNA with unique molecular identifiers. TCRdb processed the PCR reads anew with MiXCR; each CDR3 protein has one entry. This sample yields approximately 730,000 distinct CDR3 sequences, of which just under 30% are seen a single time; around 0.56% belongs to the top ten. The germline V gene has CDR1 MNHEY and CDR2 SMNVEV (reference sequence). CDR3 length equals 14 residues. Unmatched junction bases numbered 4, after V lost 7 bases and J lost 4 bases. Remarks on this clonotype: The antigen remains unidentified.

The study, taken as a whole, reports: Under F measure analysis, samples from one preparation batch co-clustered strongly. Compared with controls, patients had more of about 5 TRBV segments, including TRBV5-6, TRBV5-1 and TRBV20-1.

The sequenced sample was blood. The gene calls are TRBV27 and TRBJ2-7; 13 nucleotides align to TRBD2. This clonotype was sampled from a girl aged 5-17 years with multiple sclerosis. CDR3 loop: CASTGTSGEYEQYF. The CDR3 DNA follows: TGTGCCAGCACCGGGACTAGCGGGGAGTACGAGCAGTACTTC.